The following is a T cell receptor (beta chain) sequence with its context. Its target is unknown. V lost 4 bases and J lost 8; bases outside the gene matches: 7. Germline-derived CDR1 and CDR2 are SGHVS and FQNEAQ. The CDR3 spans 14 residues. The entry originates in a study of T cell responses to AZD1222 COVID-19 vaccine. Findings and caveats of the study: Among spike-specific TCRs, nearly half reportedly target unmutated variant regions. Spike-specific TCR repertoires showed rising breadth and depth after two AZD1222 doses.

Produced via immunoSEQ multiplex PCR; TCRdb's table is partial and in-frame only. The sample yields around 110,000 clones, about 90% seen once. The material was peripheral blood, obtained 28 days after the second AZD1222 dose. This chain links TRBV7-8 with TRBJ1-4, with 7 bases aligning to TRBD1. The source is an adult who received the AZD1222 COVID-19 vaccine. The CDR3 sequence: CASSSNRGWEKLFF. CDR3 coding DNA: TGTGCCAGCAGCTCCAACAGGGGCTGGGAAAAACTGTTTTTT.